The source of this T cell receptor beta chain is a study of cytomegalovirus exposure and HLA in healthy donors. A multiplex PCR was run with 60 Vbeta primers and 13 Jbeta primers. Sequencing used immunoSEQ multiplex PCR; TCRdb keeps in-frame clones, though not all of them. The data show about 200,000 clones, 75% to 80% seen once. V lost 5 bases, J lost 6 bases, and 28 bases lay in between. This CDR3 comprises 18 residues. Germline V CDR1 and CDR2: SGHAT, FQNNGV. Sequenced input: PBMCs. J is TRBJ2-5 and V is TRBV11-2, with D tentatively TRBD2 (8 bases). This sequence originates from a male donor in good health and CMV-seronegative. CDR3 protein: CASSLLRGGTGDKKTQYF. Here the CDR3 DNA reads TGTGCCAGCAGCCTACTACGGGGGGGTACAGGGGACAAGAAGACCCAGTACTTC.